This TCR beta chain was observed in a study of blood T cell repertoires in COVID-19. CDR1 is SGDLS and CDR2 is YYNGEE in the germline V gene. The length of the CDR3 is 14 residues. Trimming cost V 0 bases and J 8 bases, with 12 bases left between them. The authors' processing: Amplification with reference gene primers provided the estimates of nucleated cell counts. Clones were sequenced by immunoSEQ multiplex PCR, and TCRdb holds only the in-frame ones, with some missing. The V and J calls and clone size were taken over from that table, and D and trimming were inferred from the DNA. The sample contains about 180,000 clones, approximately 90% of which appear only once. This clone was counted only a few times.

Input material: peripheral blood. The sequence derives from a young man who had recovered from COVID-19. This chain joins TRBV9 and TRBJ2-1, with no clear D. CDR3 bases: TGTGCCAGCAGCGTAGAGGCTGACTCCCATGAGCAGTTCTTC. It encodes CASSVEADSHEQFF.